This entry concerns a single T cell receptor (beta chain). This sample stems from a study of identifying expanded T cells in peripheral blood. V shed 5 bases and J shed 7 bases, with 8 bases lying between them. Germline CDR1 is DFQATT and CDR2 is SNEGSKA (reference sequence). CDR3 length equals 10 residues. Some clones are missing from TCRdb's copy, which holds only in-frame ones; the method was immunoSEQ multiplex PCR. The profile shows some 70,000 clones, roughly 90% of them singletons. Sequenced: blood. V usage is TRBV20-1 and J usage is TRBJ1-2; D remains ambiguous. The TCR was taken from a person aged 18 to 69 in good health. In DNA, the CDR3 is TGCAGTGCTGGCAGGAGTGGCTACACCTTC. As protein: CSAGRSGYTF.